One and the same sample provided the 27 T cell receptor beta chains below, sequenced in a study of control samples from healthy donors and cancer patients. Sequenced by immunoSEQ multiplex PCR; TCRdb stores in-frame clones only, minus some. The profile covers some 130,000 clones, with roughly 92% appearing a single time and approximately 6% taken by the ten largest. Sequencing used blood. These receptors all stem from a man between 18 and 29 years old in good health.

CDR3 in DNA: TGTGCCAGCAGCACCCCCCCCTACGAGCAGTACTTC. It encodes CASSTPPYEQYF. The chain uses TRBV21-1 and TRBJ2-7. TRBV21-1 is designated a pseudogene. This CDR3 is built from 12 residues.

The chain uses TRBV3-1 (or the pseudogene TRBV3-2) and TRBJ1-2, with 7 bases matching TRBD1. With 0 bases clipped from V and 0 bases from J, the junction kept 4 bases outside the gene matches. This CDR3 comprises 16 residues. CDR1 is LGHDT, CDR2 YNNKEL, per germline (reference sequence). CDR3: CASSQDDRAPNYGYTF. The CDR3 bases are TGTGCCAGCAGCCAAGATGACAGGGCCCCTAACTATGGCTACACCTTC.

The chain carries TRBV5-1 and TRBJ1-3, with D hard to call. V was trimmed by 0 bases and J by 0 bases, leaving 13 bases between them. Germline V CDR1 and CDR2: SGHRS, YFSETQ. CDR3 size: 17 residues. The chain's CDR3 is CASSLAPGGYSGNTIYF. The CDR3 nucleotides are TGCGCCAGCAGCTTGGCGCCTGGCGGTTACTCTGGAAACACCATATATTTT.

This clone has just a few counts. J is TRBJ1-5 and V is TRBV12-5; no firm D call. Germline V gene sequence: CDR1 LGHNT, CDR2 FRNRAP. The CDR3 is 15 amino acids. Trimming took off 7 bases at V and 4 bases at J, with 17 bases between the two ends. The CDR3 reads CASAHGEAQNQPQHF. CDR3 coding DNA: TGTGCTAGTGCCCACGGGGAGGCCCAAAATCAGCCCCAGCATTTT. The whole variable domain, filled in from reference TRBV12-5 and TRBJ1-5, reads DARVTQTPRHKVTEMGQEVTMRCQPILGHNTVFWYRQTMMQGLELLAYFRNRAPLDDSGMPKDRFSAEMPDATLATLKIQPSEPRDSAVYFCASAHGEAQNQPQHFGDGTRLSIL.

This chain uses TRBV6-1 with TRBJ1-5; possible D gene TRBD1, 5 bases. There are 16 residues in the CDR3. Germline lookup yields CDR1 MNHNS and CDR2 SASEGT. V gave up 1 base and J gave up 5 bases, with 15 bases separating them. The CDR3 bases are TGTGCCAGCAGTGAAGTGGGGGGGGGAATCTATCAGCCCCAGCATTTT. It is translated as CASSEVGGGIYQPQHF.

This sequence joins TRBV5-1 and TRBJ2-2, with TRBD2 matching 14 bases. The CDR3 is 17 amino acids. J gave up 6 bases and V 1 base, and 5 bases lay outside the gene matches. Germline-derived CDR1 and CDR2 are SGHRS and YFSETQ. CDR3: CASSLPGLAGGPGELFF. The CDR3 DNA is TGCGCCAGCAGCTTGCCCGGACTAGCGGGAGGTCCCGGGGAGCTGTTTTTT. Full variable domain (remainder filled in from reference TRBV5-1 and TRBJ2-2): KAGVTQTPRYLIKTRGQQVTLSCSPISGHRSVSWYQQTPGQGLQFLFEYFSETQRNKGNFPGRFSGRQFSNSRSEMNVSTLELGDSALYLCASSLPGLAGGPGELFFGEGSRLTVL.

V and J are TRBV27 and TRBJ2-3; D gene uncertain. This CDR3 region has 12 residues. V lost 7 bases, J lost 3 bases, and 8 bases lay in between. The germline V gene encodes CDR1 MNHEY and CDR2 SMNVEV (reference sequence). The CDR3 DNA reads as TGTGCCAGCAACGATTTTACAGATACGCAGTATTTT. Residues: CASNDFTDTQYF.

The rearrangement uses TRBV18 and TRBJ1-1, with 11 positions matching TRBD1. Losses at the gene ends were 2 bases for V and 5 bases for J; bases not matched to a gene: 13. The CDR3 runs to 18 residues. The germline V gene encodes CDR1 KGHSH and CDR2 LQKENI. The DNA for the CDR3 is TGTGCCAGCTCACCATACAGGACAGGGGGCAGTAAGGGTACTGAAGCTTTCTTT. It encodes CASSPYRTGGSKGTEAFF.

The rearrangement links TRBV2 to TRBJ1-2; 10 positions match TRBD1. Germline loops: CDR1 SNHLY, CDR2 FYNNEI. V lost 5 bases and J lost 4; bases outside the gene matches: 7. The CDR3 is 15 amino acids. The CDR3 region is CASSRDRGPAYGYTF. The CDR3 nucleotides read TGTGCCAGCAGTCGCGACAGGGGGCCCGCCTATGGCTACACCTTC. The full variable domain, with the rest looked up from reference TRBV2 and TRBJ1-2, is EPEVTQTPSHQVTQMGQEVILRCVPISNHLYFYWYRQILGQKVEFLVSFYNNEISEKSEIFDDQFSVERPDGSNFTLKIRSTKLEDSAMYFCASSRDRGPAYGYTFGSGTRLTVV.

The chain uses TRBV14 and TRBJ2-1; D gene unclear. The germline V gene has CDR1 SGHDN and CDR2 FVKESK. The CDR3 is 11 amino acids. Trimming stripped 0 bases from V and 10 bases from J, with 4 bases between. DNA of the CDR3: TGTGCCAGCAGCCAAGAACACGAGCAGTTCTTC. It yields the protein CASSQEHEQFF.

J is TRBJ1-5 and V is TRBV30, with D hard to call. V shed 0 bases and J shed 2 bases, with 5 bases lying between them. The CDR3 has 13 amino acids. Germline-derived CDR1 and CDR2 are GTSNPN and SVGIG (reference sequence). The CDR3 protein is CAWSVRGNQPQHF. The CDR3 DNA sequence: TGTGCCTGGAGTGTCCGGGGCAATCAGCCCCAGCATTTT.

The chain is built from TRBV4-1 and TRBJ2-1; D gene ambiguous. Between the trimmed V and J ends, which lost 6 bases and 7 bases, there was a span of 7 bases. The V gene's germline CDR1 is MGHRA and CDR2 YSYEKL. The CDR3 has 11 amino acids. The CDR3 loop is CASSNINEQFF. In DNA form, the CDR3 reads TGCGCCAGCAGTAACATTAATGAGCAGTTCTTC.

This chain's CDR3 is CASSERVSNQPQHF. The DNA of the CDR3 is TGTGCCAGCAGTGAACGGGTGAGCAATCAGCCCCAGCATTTT. This chain links TRBV6-1 with TRBJ1-5, with D unclear. V dropped 2 bases and J dropped 1 base, with 6 bases sitting between them. The CDR3 totals 14 residues. Germline CDR1 and CDR2: MNHNS and SASEGT.

This rearrangement joins TRBV7-9 to TRBJ2-5; no definite D call. V was cut by 4 bases and J by 4 bases, with 13 bases left in between. This CDR3 is built from 14 residues. Germline CDR1 SEHNR, CDR2 FQNEAQ (reference sequence). The CDR3 bases are TGTGCCAGCAGCTCCTTAGGAACGTCAGAGACCCAGTACTTC. Translated: CASSSLGTSETQYF.

J is TRBJ1-4 and V is TRBV6-2 or TRBV6-3; D gene unclear. The germline V gene has CDR1 MNHEY and CDR2 SVGEGT. V lost 0 bases to trimming and J lost 5 bases, with 10 bases between them. The CDR3 sequence is 15 residues long. The CDR3 nucleotides are TGTGCCAGCAGTTACTCGATTGGGCAGAATGAAAAACTGTTTTTT. Translating gives CASSYSIGQNEKLFF.

The table lists this clone with a count of one. The rearrangement uses TRBV3-1 (or the pseudogene TRBV3-2) and TRBJ2-5; D unclear. Trimming pared 1 base from V and 1 base from J, leaving 13 bases between. Germline V gene data show CDR1 as LGHDT and CDR2 as YNNKEL (reference sequence). The CDR3 sequence is 16 residues long. Here the CDR3 reads CASSQGTFVGQETQYF. Written as DNA, the CDR3 is TGTGCCAGCAGCCAAGGAACCTTCGTAGGCCAAGAGACCCAGTACTTC.

This clone was recorded once. The chain employs TRBV19 and TRBJ1-5; 7 nucleotides match TRBD1. CDR3 length: 13 residues. The germline CDR1 and CDR2 sequences are LNHDA and SQIVND (reference sequence). The ends lost 6 bases at V and 4 bases at J; junction bases unmatched: 3. The CDR3, as DNA: TGTGCCAGTAGCCGGGACAGAAATCAGCCCCAGCATTTT. Amino acids: CASSRDRNQPQHF. The full variable domain, in which reference TRBV19 and TRBJ1-5 provide the parts outside the CDR3, is DGGITQSPKYLFRKEGQNVTLSCEQNLNHDAMYWYRQDPGQGLRLIYYSQIVNDFQKGDIAEGYSVSREKKESFPLTVTSAQKNPTAFYLCASSRDRNQPQHFGDGTRLSIL.

The chain carries TRBV4-2 and TRBJ1-6; a weak D match, TRBD1 (5 bases). The CDR3 is 15 residues long. Germline V gene data show CDR1 as LGHNA and CDR2 as YNFKEQ. V lost 4 bases and J lost 7, with 14 bases in between. The CDR3 spells CASSPNDSLNSPLHF. DNA of the CDR3: TGTGCCAGCAGCCCAAATGACAGCCTCAATTCACCCCTCCACTTT.

The rearrangement joins TRBV7-9 to TRBJ2-5; D ambiguous. Germline CDR1 and CDR2: SEHNR and FQNEAQ (reference sequence). CDR3 length: 12 amino acids. V was cut by 1 base and J by 4 bases, with 4 bases left in between. This CDR3 reads CASSLGLETQYF. The DNA for the CDR3 is TGTGCCAGCAGCTTAGGATTAGAGACCCAGTACTTC.

The chain is built from TRBV19 and TRBJ1-2, with no clear D. The germline CDR1 and CDR2 sequences are LNHDA and SQIVND (reference sequence). The CDR3 runs to 14 residues. The germline V and J ends were trimmed by 5 bases and 4 bases, with 14 bases remaining between them. The CDR3 loop is CASSSLGSGYGYTF. Here the CDR3 DNA reads TGTGCCAGTAGTTCTCTGGGATCCGGCTATGGCTACACCTTC. Based on the CDR3 plus reference TRBV19 and TRBJ1-2, the full variable domain is DGGITQSPKYLFRKEGQNVTLSCEQNLNHDAMYWYRQDPGQGLRLIYYSQIVNDFQKGDIAEGYSVSREKKESFPLTVTSAQKNPTAFYLCASSSLGSGYGYTFGSGTRLTVV.

The chain uses TRBV6-5 and TRBJ1-4, with 10 bases lining up with TRBD1. CDR1 and CDR2 from the germline V gene are MNHEY and SVGAGI. The CDR3 runs to 15 residues. V lost 5 bases, J lost 6 bases, and 6 bases stayed unmatched. As DNA, the CDR3 is TGTGCCAGCAGTAGGTCCGGGACAGGGGATGAAAAACTGTTTTTT. The encoded protein is CASSRSGTGDEKLFF.

In its sample, this clone was seen many times. Distinct nucleotide sequences in the sample also encode this CDR3. The chain links TRBV6-4 to TRBJ2-3, with 8 positions matching TRBD2. The junction had 0 bases not matched to a gene; V was cut back by 0 bases and J by 1 base. Germline CDR1 and CDR2: MRHNA and SNTAGT. The CDR3 extends over 15 amino acids. The CDR3 region is CASSDSSGGTDTQYF. Written as DNA, the CDR3 is TGTGCCAGCAGTGACTCTAGCGGGGGCACAGATACGCAGTATTTT.

This sequence joins TRBV5-4 and TRBJ1-2; no firm D call. Germline V gene sequence: CDR1 SGHNT, CDR2 YYREEE (reference sequence). This CDR3 comprises 13 residues. The V and J ends lost 0 bases and 3 bases respectively, with 6 bases between them. The DNA of the CDR3 is TGTGCCAGCAGCTTGGTCCAGGACTATGGCTACACCTTC. Its protein product is CASSLVQDYGYTF.

The rearrangement uses TRBV5-6 and TRBJ2-2; D might be TRBD1 or TRBD2, each matching 6 bases. CDR1 and CDR2 from the germline V gene are SGHDT and YYEEEE. V shed 0 bases and J shed 6 bases, with 21 bases lying between them. CDR3 length equals 18 residues. CDR3 sequence: CASSLEGGLFYHAGELFF. The CDR3 nucleotides are TGTGCCAGCAGCTTGGAAGGGGGGCTCTTTTATCACGCCGGGGAGCTGTTTTTT.

The V gene is TRBV6-4, the J gene TRBJ2-3; TRBD2 matches 8 bases. V was pared by 0 bases and J by 0 bases, with 2 bases of the junction left unmatched. Germline V gene lookup returns CDR1 MRHNA and CDR2 SNTAGT. The CDR3 loop spans 16 amino acids. For the CDR3, the DNA is TGTGCCAGCAGTGACTCTGGCGGGGGGAGCACAGATACGCAGTATTTT. Translated: CASSDSGGGSTDTQYF.

This sequence joins TRBV2 and TRBJ2-7; 11 nucleotides match TRBD2. Germline V gene sequence: CDR1 SNHLY, CDR2 FYNNEI. This CDR3 region has 19 residues. With 2 bases clipped from V and 3 bases from J, the junction kept 15 bases outside the gene matches. This chain's CDR3 is CASSELGSYDLAGGYEQYF. The CDR3, as DNA: TGTGCCAGCAGTGAACTAGGCAGTTATGACCTAGCGGGGGGCTACGAGCAGTACTTC.

The gene calls are TRBV4-1 and TRBJ1-2; D call uncertain. The germline V and J ends were trimmed by 3 bases and 8 bases, with 16 bases remaining between them. Germline lookup yields CDR1 MGHRA and CDR2 YSYEKL. The CDR3 loop spans 14 amino acids. DNA of the CDR3: TGCGCCAGCAGCCACGCTAGCACCGGGTCGGGCTACACCTTC. The encoded protein is CASSHASTGSGYTF.